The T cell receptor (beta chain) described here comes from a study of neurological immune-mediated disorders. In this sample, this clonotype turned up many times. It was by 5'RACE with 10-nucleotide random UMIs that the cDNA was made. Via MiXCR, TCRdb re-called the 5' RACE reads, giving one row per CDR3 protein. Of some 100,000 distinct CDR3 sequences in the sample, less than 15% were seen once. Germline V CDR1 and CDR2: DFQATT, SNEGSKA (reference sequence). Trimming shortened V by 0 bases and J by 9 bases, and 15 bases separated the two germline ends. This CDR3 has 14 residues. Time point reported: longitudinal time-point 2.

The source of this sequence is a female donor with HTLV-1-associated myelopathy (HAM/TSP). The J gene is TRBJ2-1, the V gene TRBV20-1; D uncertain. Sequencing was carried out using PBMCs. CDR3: CSAREASLRGEQFF. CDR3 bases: TGCAGTGCTAGAGAGGCCTCCTTGCGCGGTGAGCAGTTCTTC.